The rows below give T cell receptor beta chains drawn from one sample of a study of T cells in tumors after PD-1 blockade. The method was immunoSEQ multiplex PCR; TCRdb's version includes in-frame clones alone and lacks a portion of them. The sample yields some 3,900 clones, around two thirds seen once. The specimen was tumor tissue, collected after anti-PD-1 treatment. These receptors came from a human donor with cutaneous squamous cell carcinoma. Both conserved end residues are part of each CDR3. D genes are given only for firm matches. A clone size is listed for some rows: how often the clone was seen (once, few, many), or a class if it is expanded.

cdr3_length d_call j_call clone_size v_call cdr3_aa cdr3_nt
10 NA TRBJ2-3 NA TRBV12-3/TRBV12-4 CATGSHTQYF TGTGCCACTGGAAGCCATACGCAGTATTTT
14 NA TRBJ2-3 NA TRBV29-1 CSVDSPVGTDTQYF TGCAGCGTTGATTCCCCCGTTGGCACAGATACGCAGTATTTT
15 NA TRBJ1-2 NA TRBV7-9 CASSLGSGGHYGYTF TGTGCCAGCAGCTTAGGGTCGGGAGGTCACTATGGCTACACCTTC
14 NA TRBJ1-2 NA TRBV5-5 CASSPDSGGYGYTF TGTGCCAGCAGCCCCGACAGCGGCGGCTATGGCTACACCTTC
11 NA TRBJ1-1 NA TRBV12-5 CASGMNTEAFF TGTGCTAGTGGTATGAACACTGAAGCTTTCTTT
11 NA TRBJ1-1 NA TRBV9 CASRDGGEAFF TGTGCCAGCAGGGACGGGGGGGAAGCTTTCTTT
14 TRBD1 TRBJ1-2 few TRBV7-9 CASSPEGTAYGYTF TGTGCCAGCAGCCCAGAAGGGACAGCCTATGGCTACACCTTC
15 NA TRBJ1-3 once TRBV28 CASSLVTSSGNTIYF TGTGCCAGCAGTTTAGTAACCTCCAGTGGAAACACCATATATTTT
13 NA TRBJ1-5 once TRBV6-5 CASGGGLSQPQHF TGTGCCAGCGGAGGGGGGTTAAGCCAGCCCCAGCATTTT
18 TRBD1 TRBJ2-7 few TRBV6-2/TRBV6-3 CASSYDPRSTGYSYEQYF TGTGCCAGCAGTTATGACCCCCGATCGACAGGGTACTCCTACGAGCAGTACTTC
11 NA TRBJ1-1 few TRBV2 CASSDTLEAFF TGTGCCAGCAGTGATACACTGGAAGCTTTCTTT
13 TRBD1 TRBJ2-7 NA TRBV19 CASSKGTGNKVDF TGTGCCAGTAGTAAGGGGACAGGCAACAAAGTAGACTTC
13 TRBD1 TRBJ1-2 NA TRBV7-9 CASSPDRDRGYTF TGTGCCAGCAGCCCGGACAGGGATCGCGGCTACACCTTC
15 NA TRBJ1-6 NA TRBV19 CASSLSRPGNSPLHF TGTGCCAGTAGTTTGAGCAGGCCGGGGAATTCACCCCTCCACTTT
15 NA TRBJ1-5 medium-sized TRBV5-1 CASSLDSNSNQPQHF TGCGCCAGCAGCTTGGACAGTAATAGCAATCAGCCCCAGCATTTT
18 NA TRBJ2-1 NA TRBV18 CASSPQENRQVTYNEQFF TGTGCCAGCTCACCCCAAGAGAATAGACAGGTTACGTACAATGAGCAGTTCTTC
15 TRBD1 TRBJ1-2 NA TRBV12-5 CASGSSMTGGWGYTF TGTGCTAGTGGTTCATCCATGACAGGGGGCTGGGGCTACACCTTC
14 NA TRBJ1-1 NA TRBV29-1 CSVVGLDRNTEAFF TGCAGCGTTGTGGGCCTGGACAGGAACACTGAAGCTTTCTTT
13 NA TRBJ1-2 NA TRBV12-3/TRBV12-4 CASSFPGYYGYTF TGTGCCAGCAGTTTCCCGGGATACTATGGCTACACCTTC
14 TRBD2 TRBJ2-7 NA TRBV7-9 CASEAGTSGDEQYF TGTGCCAGCGAAGCCGGGACTAGCGGGGACGAGCAGTACTTC
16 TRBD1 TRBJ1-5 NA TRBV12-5 CASGLGGTVEGTPQHF TGTGCTAGTGGTTTGGGTGGGACAGTTGAGGGGACGCCCCAGCATTTT